This T cell receptor (beta chain) is drawn from a study of T cell clonality in common variable immunodeficiency. General observations from the study: Common variable immunodeficiency TCR beta sequences reportedly had fewer deletions and N-nucleotide insertions. CVID patient heterogeneity limited repertoire-clinical complication correlations. TCRbeta clonality was increased in CVID versus healthy controls. Compared with controls, CVID subjects had fewer shared TCRbeta clones.

CDR1 is KGHSH and CDR2 is LQKENI in the germline V gene. The CDR3 is 19 residues long. Profiling relied on immunoSEQ multiplex PCR, and the TCRdb table lists in-frame clones only, not all of them. The sample shows under 35,000 clones, no singletons; the ten largest hold 3.8%. This clone was picked up a small number of times. The target antigen is unknown. The CDR3 extends 3 residues past the end of the read, so its final part is completed from the germline J gene. The receptor was derived from a person between 18 and 75 years old in good health. V usage is TRBV18 and J usage is TRBJ1-2; D not resolved. The sample was peripheral blood mononuclear cells. The CDR3 spells CASSLRTRTSGRASYDYTF. The part of the CDR3 DNA that was read is TGTGCCAGCTCACTAAGAACCCGGACTAGCGGGAGGGCCTCCTACGAC.